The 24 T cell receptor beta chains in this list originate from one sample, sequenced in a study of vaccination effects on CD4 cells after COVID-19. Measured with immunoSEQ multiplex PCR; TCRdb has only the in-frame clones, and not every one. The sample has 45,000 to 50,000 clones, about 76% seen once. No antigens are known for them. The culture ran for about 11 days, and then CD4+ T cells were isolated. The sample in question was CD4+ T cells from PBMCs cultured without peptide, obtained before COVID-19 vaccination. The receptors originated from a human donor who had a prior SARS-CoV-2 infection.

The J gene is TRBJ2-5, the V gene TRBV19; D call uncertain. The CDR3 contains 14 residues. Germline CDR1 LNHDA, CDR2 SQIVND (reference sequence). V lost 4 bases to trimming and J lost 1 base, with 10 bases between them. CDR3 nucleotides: TGTGCCAGTAGTAGTACGGAAGGCCAAGAGACCCAGTACTTC. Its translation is CASSSTEGQETQYF. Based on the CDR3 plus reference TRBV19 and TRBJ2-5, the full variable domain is DGGITQSPKYLFRKEGQNVTLSCEQNLNHDAMYWYRQDPGQGLRLIYYSQIVNDFQKGDIAEGYSVSREKKESFPLTVTSAQKNPTAFYLCASSSTEGQETQYFGPGTRLLVL.

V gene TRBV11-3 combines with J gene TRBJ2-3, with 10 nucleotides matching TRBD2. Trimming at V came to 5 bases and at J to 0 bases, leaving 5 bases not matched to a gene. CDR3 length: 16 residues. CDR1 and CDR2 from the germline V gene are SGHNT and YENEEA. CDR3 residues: CASSAGLAFSTDTQYF. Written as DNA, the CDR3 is TGTGCCAGCAGCGCGGGACTAGCGTTTAGCACAGATACGCAGTATTTT. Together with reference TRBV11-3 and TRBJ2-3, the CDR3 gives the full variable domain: EAGVVQSPRYKIIEKKQPVAFWCNPISGHNTLYWYLQNLGQGPELLIRYENEEAVDDSQLPKDRFSAERLKGVDSTLKIQPAELGDSAVYLCASSAGLAFSTDTQYFGPGTRLTVL.

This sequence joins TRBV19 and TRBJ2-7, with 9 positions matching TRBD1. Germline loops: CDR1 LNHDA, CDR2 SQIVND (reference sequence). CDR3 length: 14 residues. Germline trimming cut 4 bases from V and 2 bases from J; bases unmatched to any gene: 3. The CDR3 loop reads CASSKGQGPYEQYF. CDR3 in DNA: TGTGCCAGTAGTAAGGGACAGGGCCCCTACGAGCAGTACTTC. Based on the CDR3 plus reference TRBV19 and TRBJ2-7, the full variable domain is DGGITQSPKYLFRKEGQNVTLSCEQNLNHDAMYWYRQDPGQGLRLIYYSQIVNDFQKGDIAEGYSVSREKKESFPLTVTSAQKNPTAFYLCASSKGQGPYEQYFGPGTRLTVT.

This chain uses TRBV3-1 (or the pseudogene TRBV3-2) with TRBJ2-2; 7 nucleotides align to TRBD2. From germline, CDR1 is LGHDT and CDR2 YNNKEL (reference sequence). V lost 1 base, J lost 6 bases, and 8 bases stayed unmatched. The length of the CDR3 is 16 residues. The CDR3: CASSQAWGRGAGELFF. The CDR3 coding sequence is TGTGCCAGCAGCCAAGCTTGGGGCCGGGGGGCCGGGGAGCTGTTTTTT.

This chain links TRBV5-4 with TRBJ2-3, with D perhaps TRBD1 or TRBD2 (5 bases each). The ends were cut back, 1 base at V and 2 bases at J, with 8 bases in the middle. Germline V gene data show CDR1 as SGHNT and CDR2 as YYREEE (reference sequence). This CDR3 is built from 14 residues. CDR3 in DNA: TGTGCCAGCAGCTTGTCGGGGACCACAGATACGCAGTATTTT. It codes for CASSLSGTTDTQYF.

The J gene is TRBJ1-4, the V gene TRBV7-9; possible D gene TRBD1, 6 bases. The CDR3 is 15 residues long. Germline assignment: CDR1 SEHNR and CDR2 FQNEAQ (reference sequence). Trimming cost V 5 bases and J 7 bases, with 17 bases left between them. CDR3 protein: CASSPKGGGSEKLFF. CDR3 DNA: TGTGCCAGCAGCCCGAAAGGGGGTGGTAGTGAAAAACTGTTTTTT.

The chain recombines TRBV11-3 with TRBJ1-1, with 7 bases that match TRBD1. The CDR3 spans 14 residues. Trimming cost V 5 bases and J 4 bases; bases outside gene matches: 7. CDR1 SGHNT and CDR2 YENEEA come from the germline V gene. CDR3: CASSNDRVGTEAFF. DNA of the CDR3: TGTGCCAGCAGCAACGACAGGGTGGGCACTGAAGCTTTCTTT.

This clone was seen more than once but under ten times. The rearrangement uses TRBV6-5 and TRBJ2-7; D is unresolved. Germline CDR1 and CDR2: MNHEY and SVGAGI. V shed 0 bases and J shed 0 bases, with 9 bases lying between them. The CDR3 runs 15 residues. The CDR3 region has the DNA TGTGCCAGCAGTTACTCTCCGGTTCCCTCCTACGAGCAGTACTTC. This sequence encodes CASSYSPVPSYEQYF.

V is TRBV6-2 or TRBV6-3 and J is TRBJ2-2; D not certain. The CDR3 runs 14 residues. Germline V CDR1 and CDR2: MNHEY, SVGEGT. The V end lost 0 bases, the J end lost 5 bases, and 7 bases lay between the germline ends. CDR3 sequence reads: CASSYSQLTGELFF. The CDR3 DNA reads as TGTGCCAGCAGTTACTCGCAGCTGACCGGGGAGCTGTTTTTT.

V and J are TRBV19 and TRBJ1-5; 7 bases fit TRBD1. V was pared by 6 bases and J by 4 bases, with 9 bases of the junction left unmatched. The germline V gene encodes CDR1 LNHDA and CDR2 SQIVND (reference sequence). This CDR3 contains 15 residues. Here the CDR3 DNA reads TGTGCCAGTAGACTCCGGGACAGCCTAAATCAGCCCCAGCATTTT. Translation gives CASRLRDSLNQPQHF. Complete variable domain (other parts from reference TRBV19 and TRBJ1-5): DGGITQSPKYLFRKEGQNVTLSCEQNLNHDAMYWYRQDPGQGLRLIYYSQIVNDFQKGDIAEGYSVSREKKESFPLTVTSAQKNPTAFYLCASRLRDSLNQPQHFGDGTRLSIL.

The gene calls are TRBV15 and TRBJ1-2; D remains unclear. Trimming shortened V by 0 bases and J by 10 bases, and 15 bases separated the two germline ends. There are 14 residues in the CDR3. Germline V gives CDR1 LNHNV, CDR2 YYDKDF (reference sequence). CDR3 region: CATSRDPGERPYTF. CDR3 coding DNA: TGTGCCACCAGCAGAGATCCCGGGGAAAGGCCCTACACCTTC.

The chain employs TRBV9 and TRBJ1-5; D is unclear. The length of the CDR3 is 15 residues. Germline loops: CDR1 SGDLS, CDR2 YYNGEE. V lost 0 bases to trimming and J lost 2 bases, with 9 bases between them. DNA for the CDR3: TGTGCCAGCAGCGTAGGATCCCAGGGCAATCAGCCCCAGCATTTT. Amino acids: CASSVGSQGNQPQHF.

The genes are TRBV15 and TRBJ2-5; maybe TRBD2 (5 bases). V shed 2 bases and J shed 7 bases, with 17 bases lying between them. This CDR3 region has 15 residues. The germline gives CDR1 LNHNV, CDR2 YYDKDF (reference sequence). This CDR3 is CATSRTLASEGTQYF. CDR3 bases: TGTGCCACCAGCAGAACTCTCGCATCTGAGGGGACCCAGTACTTC.

The CDR3 DNA sequence: TGTGCCAGCAGCTTGGGACTAGCGGTCTACAATGAGCAGTTCTTC. The encoded protein is CASSLGLAVYNEQFF. This chain links TRBV7-6 with TRBJ2-1; TRBD2 aligns across 11 bases. V trimming: 3 bases; J trimming: 3 bases; junction bases outside the gene matches: 1. This CDR3 spans 15 amino acids. CDR1 is SGHVS, CDR2 FNYEAQ, per germline.

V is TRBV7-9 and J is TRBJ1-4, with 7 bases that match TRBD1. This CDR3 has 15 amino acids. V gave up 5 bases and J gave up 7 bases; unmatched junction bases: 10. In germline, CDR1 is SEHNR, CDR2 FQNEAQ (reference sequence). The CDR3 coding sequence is TGTGCCAGCAGCGCAAACAGGGGTCGGTTTGAAAAACTGTTTTTT. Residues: CASSANRGRFEKLFF.

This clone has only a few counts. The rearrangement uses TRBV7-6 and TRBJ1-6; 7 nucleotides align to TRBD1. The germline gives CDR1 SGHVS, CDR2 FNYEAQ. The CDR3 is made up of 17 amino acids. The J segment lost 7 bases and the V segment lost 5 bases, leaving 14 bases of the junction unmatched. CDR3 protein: CASSDRPRQGVNSPLHF. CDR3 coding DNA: TGTGCCAGCAGCGACCGTCCACGACAGGGTGTCAATTCACCCCTCCACTTT.

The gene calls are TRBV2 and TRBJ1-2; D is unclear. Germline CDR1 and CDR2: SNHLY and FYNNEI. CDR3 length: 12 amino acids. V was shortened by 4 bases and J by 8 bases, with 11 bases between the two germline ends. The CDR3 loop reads CASSARREGYTF. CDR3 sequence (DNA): TGTGCCAGCAGTGCCAGGCGGGAAGGCTACACCTTC.

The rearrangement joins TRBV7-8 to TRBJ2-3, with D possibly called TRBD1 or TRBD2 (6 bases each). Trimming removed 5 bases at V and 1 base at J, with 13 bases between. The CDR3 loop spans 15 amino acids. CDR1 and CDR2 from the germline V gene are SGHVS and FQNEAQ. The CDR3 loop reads CASSLGGLGTDTQYF. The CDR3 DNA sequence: TGTGCCAGCAGCCTCGGGGGCCTTGGCACAGATACGCAGTATTTT.

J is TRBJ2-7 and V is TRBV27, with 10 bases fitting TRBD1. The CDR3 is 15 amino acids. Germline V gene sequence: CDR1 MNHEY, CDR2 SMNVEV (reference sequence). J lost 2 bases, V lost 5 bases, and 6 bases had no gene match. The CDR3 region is CASSRKGQGAYEQYF. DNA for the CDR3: TGTGCCAGCAGTCGAAAAGGACAGGGGGCCTACGAGCAGTACTTC.

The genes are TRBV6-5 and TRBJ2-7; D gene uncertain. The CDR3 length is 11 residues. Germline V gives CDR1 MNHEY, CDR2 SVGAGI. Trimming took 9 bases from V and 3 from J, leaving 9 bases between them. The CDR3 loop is CASANHYEQYF. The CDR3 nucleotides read TGTGCCAGTGCGAACCACTACGAGCAGTACTTC.

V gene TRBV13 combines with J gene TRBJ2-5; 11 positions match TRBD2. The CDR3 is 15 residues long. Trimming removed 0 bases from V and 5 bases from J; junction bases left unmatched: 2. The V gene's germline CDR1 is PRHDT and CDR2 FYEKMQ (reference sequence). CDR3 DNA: TGTGCCAGCAGCTTAGGGACTAGCGGGGAGGAGACCCAGTACTTC. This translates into CASSLGTSGEETQYF.

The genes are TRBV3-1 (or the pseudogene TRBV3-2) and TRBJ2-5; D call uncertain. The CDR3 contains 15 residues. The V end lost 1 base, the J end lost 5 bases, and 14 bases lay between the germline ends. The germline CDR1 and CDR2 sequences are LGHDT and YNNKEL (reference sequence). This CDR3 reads CASSQGATLRETQYF. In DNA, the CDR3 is TGTGCCAGCAGCCAAGGGGCTACCCTCCGGGAGACCCAGTACTTC.

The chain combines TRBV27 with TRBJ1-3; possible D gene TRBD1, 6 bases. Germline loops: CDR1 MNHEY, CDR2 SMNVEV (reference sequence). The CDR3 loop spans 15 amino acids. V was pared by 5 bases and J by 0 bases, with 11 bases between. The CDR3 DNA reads TGTGCCAGCAGTCTAACAGGGTTCTCTGGAAACACCATATATTTT. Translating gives CASSLTGFSGNTIYF.

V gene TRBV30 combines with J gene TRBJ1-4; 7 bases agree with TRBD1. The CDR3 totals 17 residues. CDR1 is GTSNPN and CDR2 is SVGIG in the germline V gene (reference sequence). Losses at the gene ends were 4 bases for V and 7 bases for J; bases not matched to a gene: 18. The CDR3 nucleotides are TGTGCCTGGACTACCCCCTCCGGGACAGCAAGAAGTGAAAAACTGTTTTTT. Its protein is CAWTTPSGTARSEKLFF.